The rows below give T cell receptor beta chains drawn from one sample of a study of T cell repertoires in cytomegalovirus infection. TCRdb analysed the reads with MiXCR anew, one entry per CDR3 protein. This table holds 550,000 to 700,000 distinct CDR3 sequences, approximately 40% found once. No antigen has been assigned to these receptors. Sample: cultured PBMCs, taken from culture after CMV antigen stimulation. The receptors come from a human donor in good health (CMV status not recorded). Some clones in this sample may be carry-over from other donors' samples. CDR3s include the opening cysteine and the closing phenylalanine or tryptophan. D genes are given only for firm matches. Clone size appears in some rows only: once, few, many, or a class for an expanded clone.

J gene,D gene,V gene,clone size,CDR3 protein,CDR3 DNA
TRBJ1-1,.,TRBV7-2,few,CASSRGRGSMNTEAFF,TGTGCCAGCAGCAGGGGGAGAGGAAGCATGAACACTGAAGCTTTCTTT
TRBJ1-2,TRBD1,TRBV7-2,.,CASSSPGGLGGYTF,TGTGCCAGCAGCTCTCCAGGGGGGTTAGGAGGCTACACCTTC
TRBJ2-7,TRBD2,TRBV7-2,.,CASSKASGAYEQYF,TGTGCCAGCAGCAAGGCTAGCGGGGCGTACGAGCAGTACTTC
TRBJ2-7,.,TRBV6-2/TRBV6-3,few,CASGRANSYEQYF,TGTGCCAGCGGGCGGGCAAACTCCTACGAGCAGTACTTC
TRBJ2-2,.,TRBV10-3,.,CAAGGNTGELFF,TGTGCCGCCGGTGGTAACACCGGGGAGCTGTTTTTT
TRBJ1-6,.,TRBV7-2,.,CASSLEGAYNSPLHF,TGTGCCAGCAGCTTAGAGGGTGCCTATAATTCACCCCTCCACTTT
TRBJ1-5,TRBD1,TRBV12-3/TRBV12-4,.,CASTDDRGINQPQHF,TGTGCCAGCACTGACGACAGGGGAATCAATCAGCCCCAGCATTTT
TRBJ2-1,TRBD2,TRBV12-3/TRBV12-4,few,CASGGRGLAGGVSYNEQFF,TGTGCCAGTGGGGGGCGGGGACTAGCGGGGGGGGTTAGTTACAATGAGCAGTTCTTC
TRBJ1-1,.,TRBV20-1,.,CSARDPLNTEAFF,TGCAGTGCTAGAGATCCGCTGAACACTGAAGCTTTCTTT
TRBJ2-7,.,TRBV7-2,few,CASSLEVAVEQYF,TGTGCCAGCAGCTTAGAGGTGGCAGTCGAGCAGTACTTC
TRBJ1-5,.,TRBV12-3/TRBV12-4,few,CASDLGPLGRQPQHF,TGTGCCAGTGACTTGGGGCCCCTGGGCCGTCAGCCCCAGCATTTT
TRBJ2-2,.,TRBV11-2,few,CASRSGSTHTGELFF,TGTGCCAGCAGAAGTGGATCAACGCACACCGGGGAGCTGTTTTTT
TRBJ1-2,TRBD1,TRBV20-1,.,CSARAISQGGAGYTF,TGCAGTGCTAGGGCTATTTCGCAGGGGGGAGCCGGCTACACCTTC
TRBJ1-1,.,TRBV12-3/TRBV12-4,.,CASSSTYTEAFF,TGTGCCAGCAGCTCGACCTATACTGAAGCTTTCTTT
TRBJ1-2,.,TRBV15,few,CATSRDPSRQDNYGYTF,TGTGCCACCAGCAGAGACCCCTCACGACAGGACAACTATGGCTACACCTTC
TRBJ2-7,.,TRBV6-1,.,CASSEFFRTARGAFEQYF,TGTGCCAGCAGTGAATTTTTTAGGACAGCTAGGGGTGCTTTCGAGCAGTACTTC
TRBJ1-5,.,TRBV2,once,CASTDRREGNQPQHF,TGTGCCAGCACCGACCGCCGGGAGGGCAATCAGCCCCAGCATTTT
TRBJ2-7,.,TRBV7-2,many,CASSLDGRVVSYEQYF,TGTGCCAGCAGCTTAGACGGCAGGGTCGTATCCTACGAGCAGTACTTC
TRBJ2-3,.,TRBV24-1,few,CATSDPLASHGDTQYF,TGTGCCACCAGTGATCCTCTAGCGTCCCATGGAGATACGCAGTATTTT
TRBJ2-7,TRBD1,TRBV6-2/TRBV6-3,.,CASRGTGQGYEQYF,TGTGCCAGCAGGGGAACGGGACAGGGCTACGAGCAGTACTTC
TRBJ1-3,.,TRBV7-8,.,CASSPRNRSRSGNTIYF,TGTGCCAGCAGCCCAAGAAACAGATCCCGCTCTGGAAACACCATATATTTT
TRBJ2-7,TRBD2,TRBV28,few,CASSPTSGTIYEQYF,TGTGCCAGCAGTCCGACTAGCGGGACGATCTACGAGCAGTACTTC
TRBJ2-1,.,TRBV11-2,.,CASSWTTLSYNEQFF,TGTGCCAGCAGCTGGACTACCCTTTCCTACAATGAGCAGTTCTTC
TRBJ2-7,.,TRBV7-2,few,CASSFTGFEQYF,TGTGCCAGCAGCTTCACAGGTTTCGAGCAGTACTTC
TRBJ2-5,.,TRBV5-3,.,CASSEGPRAETQYF,TGTGCCAGCAGCGAGGGACCGCGGGCAGAGACCCAGTACTTC
TRBJ1-4,.,TRBV7-6,few,CASSLVVANEKLFF,TGTGCCAGCAGCTTGGTGGTTGCTAATGAAAAACTGTTTTTT
TRBJ1-2,.,TRBV7-9,.,CASSLTEANYGYTF,TGTGCCAGCAGCTTAACCGAAGCTAACTATGGCTACACCTTC
TRBJ2-3,.,TRBV7-6,.,CASSLRTRTDTQYF,TGTGCCAGCAGCTTACGGACACGCACAGATACGCAGTATTTT
TRBJ2-4,TRBD1,TRBV19,.,CASSGDRGNIQYF,TGTGCCAGTAGTGGCGACAGGGGAAACATTCAGTACTTC
TRBJ2-7,TRBD2,TRBV20-1,few,CSARDPAGEYEQYF,TGCAGTGCTAGAGATCCCGCGGGGGAGTACGAGCAGTACTTC
TRBJ2-1,.,TRBV6-2/TRBV6-3,.,CASRDSGHGTHEQFF,TGTGCCAGCAGAGATAGCGGTCACGGGACACATGAGCAGTTCTTC
TRBJ1-1,.,TRBV12-3/TRBV12-4,few,CASRGAEAFF,TGTGCCAGCAGGGGCGCTGAAGCTTTCTTT
TRBJ2-3,TRBD2,TRBV7-2,.,CASSLAGGLLATQYF,TGTGCCAGCTCATTAGCGGGAGGACTATTGGCAACGCAGTATTTT
TRBJ2-1,TRBD2,TRBV6-1,few,CASSEALLAGGAQGQFF,TGTGCCAGCAGTGAAGCGCTTCTCGCGGGAGGGGCGCAGGGGCAGTTCTTC
TRBJ2-5,TRBD2,TRBV7-8,many,CASSFSQASGRGPTGTQYF,TGTGCCAGCAGCTTTAGTCAGGCTAGCGGGAGGGGACCTACGGGGACCCAGTACTTC
TRBJ2-3,TRBD2,TRBV12-3/TRBV12-4,few,CASSTSGGANTQYF,TGTGCCAGCAGTACTAGCGGGGGGGCGAATACGCAGTATTTT
TRBJ2-1,.,TRBV20-1,.,CSARDGGSDYNEQFF,TGCAGTGCTAGAGATGGAGGGAGTGATTACAATGAGCAGTTCTTC
TRBJ2-7,.,TRBV10-3,.,CAISEPTTGGGYEQYF,TGTGCCATCAGTGAGCCGACCACAGGGGGGGGGTACGAGCAGTACTTC
TRBJ2-6,.,TRBV19,.,CASSVREKGANVLTF,TGTGCCAGTAGTGTGAGGGAGAAGGGGGCCAACGTCCTGACTTTC